Listed below are T cell receptor beta chains from one sample, sequenced in a study of a mutant IDH1 vaccine in newly diagnosed glioma. These receptors have no identified antigens. Assay used: immunoSEQ multiplex PCR; TCRdb lists only in-frame clones, some missing. The repertoire has approximately 31,000 clones, about 80% of them found once; the top ten carry roughly 30%. The sample consisted of PBMCs, taken from a glioma patient whose treatment included an IDH1 peptide vaccine. The receptors come from a man aged 25-45 years with glioma. CDR3s include the opening cysteine and the closing phenylalanine or tryptophan. Fields, in order: clone size, V gene, J gene, D gene, CDR3 protein, CDR3 DNA. D genes are given only for firm matches. Not all rows give a size; the values are once, few, many and, for expanded clones, a class.

>NA|TRBV4-3|TRBJ1-2|TRBD1
CASSHGPGQVFGDYGYTF
TGCGCCAGCAGCCATGGTCCGGGACAGGTCTTCGGAGACTATGGCTACACCTTC
>NA|TRBV7-2|TRBJ2-7|NA
CASSPTRGTYEQYF
TGTGCCAGCAGCCCGACTAGAGGGACCTACGAGCAGTACTTC
>NA|TRBV13|TRBJ2-7|NA
CASSFYSYEQYF
TGTGCCAGCAGCTTTTACAGCTACGAGCAGTACTTC
>few|TRBV6-6|TRBJ1-5|TRBD1
CASSPLTGRNQPQHF
TGTGCCAGCAGTCCCCTGACAGGGAGAAATCAGCCCCAGCATTTT
>NA|TRBV6-5|TRBJ2-3|TRBD2
CASSYGGSGGDTQYF
TGTGCCAGCAGTTACGGCGGGTCGGGGGGAGATACGCAGTATTTT
>NA|TRBV19|TRBJ2-2|TRBD1
CASKEQGSYTGELFF
TGTGCCAGTAAAGAACAGGGGTCTTACACCGGGGAGCTGTTTTTT
>NA|TRBV5-4|TRBJ2-7|TRBD2
CASSPPGRGRPYEQYF
TGTGCCAGCAGCCCGCCGGGGAGGGGAAGGCCCTACGAGCAGTACTTC
>NA|TRBV6-1|TRBJ1-4|NA
CASRRATNEKLFF
TGTGCCAGCCGGCGAGCAACTAATGAAAAACTGTTTTTT
>NA|TRBV5-1|TRBJ1-4|NA
CASSPVQGSGKLFF
TGCGCCAGCAGCCCGGTACAGGGTTCGGGAAAACTGTTTTTT
>NA|TRBV5-1|TRBJ1-5|TRBD1
CASSLGGGEGQPQHF
TGCGCCAGCAGCTTGGGAGGGGGCGAAGGTCAGCCCCAGCATTTT
>NA|TRBV7-9|TRBJ1-1|NA
CASSLAGGPEAFF
TGTGCCAGCAGCTTAGCGGGGGGCCCTGAAGCTTTCTTT
>NA|TRBV5-5|TRBJ1-4|NA
CASSLERTVWDEKLFF
TGTGCCAGCAGCTTGGAGCGGACAGTTTGGGATGAAAAACTGTTTTTT
>NA|TRBV30|TRBJ2-5|TRBD2
CAWRGLAGYQETQYF
TGTGCCTGGAGGGGACTAGCGGGATACCAAGAGACCCAGTACTTC
>NA|TRBV29-1|TRBJ1-3|NA
CSAGDGGGSGNTIYF
TGCAGCGCCGGGGACGGCGGCGGTTCTGGAAACACCATATATTTT
>NA|TRBV9|TRBJ1-1|NA
CASSVVGDTEAFF
TGTGCCAGCAGCGTAGTAGGGGACACTGAAGCTTTCTTT
>NA|TRBV2|TRBJ1-5|NA
CASGQFYQPQHF
TGTGCCAGCGGACAGTTCTATCAGCCCCAGCATTTT
>NA|TRBV30|TRBJ1-2|NA
CAWSADGRVYGYTF
TGTGCCTGGAGCGCGGACGGCAGGGTCTATGGCTACACCTTC
>few|TRBV2|TRBJ2-3|NA
CASSHGTASTDTQYF
TGTGCCAGCAGCCATGGGACGGCTAGCACAGATACGCAGTATTTT
>once|TRBV4-1|TRBJ2-7|NA
CASSSSDVTYEQYF
TGCGCCAGCAGCTCCTCGGACGTAACCTACGAGCAGTACTTC